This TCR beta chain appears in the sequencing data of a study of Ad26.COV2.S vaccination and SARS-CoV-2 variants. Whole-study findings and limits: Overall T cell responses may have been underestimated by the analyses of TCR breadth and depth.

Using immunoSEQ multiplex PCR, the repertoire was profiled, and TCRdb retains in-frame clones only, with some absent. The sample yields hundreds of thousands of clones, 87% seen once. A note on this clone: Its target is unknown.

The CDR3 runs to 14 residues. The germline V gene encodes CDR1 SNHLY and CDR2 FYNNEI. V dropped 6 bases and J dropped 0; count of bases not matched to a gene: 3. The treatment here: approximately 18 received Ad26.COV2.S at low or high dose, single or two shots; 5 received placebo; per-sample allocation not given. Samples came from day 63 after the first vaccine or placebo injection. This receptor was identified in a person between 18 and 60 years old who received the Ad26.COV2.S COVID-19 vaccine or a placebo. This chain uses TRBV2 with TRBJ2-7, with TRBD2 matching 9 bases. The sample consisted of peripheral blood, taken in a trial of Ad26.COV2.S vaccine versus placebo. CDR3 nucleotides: TGTGCCAGCAGGGCTAGCGGGAACTCCTACGAGCAGTACTTC. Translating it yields CASRASGNSYEQYF.